Listed below are T cell receptor beta chains from one sample, sequenced in a study of T-cell memory formation after mild COVID-19. Each CDR3 protein is one row after TCRdb ran MiXCR on the 5' RACE reads. The data contain about 140,000 distinct CDR3 sequences, 15% to 20% of them singletons. Sequencing was carried out using PBMCs or a T cell subset sorted from them (not recorded which). These receptors all stem from an adult woman who had mild COVID-19 (a few samples of this study predate the infection). Cell type and time point are not known. Each CDR3 is given with its conserved first and last residue. D genes are given only for firm matches. Only some rows state a clone size, as once, few, many or a class for expanded clones.

clone_size	j_call	v_call	d_call	cdr3_nt	cdr3_aa
few	TRBJ2-5	TRBV20-1	.	TGCAGTGCGTTGGACCACGCCACCCAAGAGACCCAGTACTTC	CSALDHATQETQYF
few	TRBJ2-3	TRBV2	.	TGTGCCAGCAGGAGGGCTAGCGGCACAGATACGCAGTATTTT	CASRRASGTDTQYF
.	TRBJ2-3	TRBV7-9	TRBD1	TGTGCCAGCAGCTTAACCGGGACAGGACCAGATACGCAGTATTTT	CASSLTGTGPDTQYF
.	TRBJ2-7	TRBV6-2/TRBV6-3	.	TGTGCCAGCGCGCCGGGGGGCCCCTACGAGCAGTACTTC	CASAPGGPYEQYF
.	TRBJ2-4	TRBV4-1	.	TGCGCCAGCAGCCCTGGGGGGCTGCGCTTGGGGAGCAAAAACATTCAGTACTTC	CASSPGGLRLGSKNIQYF
.	TRBJ1-2	TRBV20-1	.	TGCAGTGCTTACGGGGGGCCTAACTATGGCTACACCTTC	CSAYGGPNYGYTF
.	TRBJ2-2	TRBV30	TRBD1	TGTGCCTGGAGTTACCGGGACAGCGCTATCACCGGGGAGCTGTTTTTT	CAWSYRDSAITGELFF
many	TRBJ2-3	TRBV7-6	TRBD2	TGTGCCAGCAGCTTTGGGACTAGCGGGAGCACAGATACGCAGTATTTT	CASSFGTSGSTDTQYF
.	TRBJ2-7	TRBV12-3/TRBV12-4	TRBD1	TGTGCCAGCAGAAGACAGGGTGGCGAGCAGTACTTC	CASRRQGGEQYF
.	TRBJ2-7	TRBV12-3/TRBV12-4	TRBD2	TGTGCCAGCAGTACCCGACTAGCGGGAGCCACCGAGCAGTACTTC	CASSTRLAGATEQYF
.	TRBJ2-3	TRBV7-2	TRBD2	TGTGCCAGCAGGCACACTAGCGGACGCACAGATACGCAGTATTTT	CASRHTSGRTDTQYF
.	TRBJ1-1	TRBV5-1	.	TGCGCCAGCAGCTCCCAGGGATCCATGAACACTGAAGCTTTCTTT	CASSSQGSMNTEAFF
few	TRBJ2-5	TRBV12-3/TRBV12-4	TRBD2	TGTGCCACCCAGCGCGGATTAGCGGGAGAGACCCAGTACTTC	CATQRGLAGETQYF
few	TRBJ1-2	TRBV12-3/TRBV12-4	.	TGTGCCAGCAGCACATACTATGGCTACACCTTC	CASSTYYGYTF
few	TRBJ1-2	TRBV29-1	.	TGCAGCGTTGATGGGTCTAGGAATGGCTACACCTTC	CSVDGSRNGYTF
.	TRBJ2-5	TRBV7-9	.	TGTGCCAGCAGCTCTCAGTCTGAAGAGACCCAGTACTTC	CASSSQSEETQYF
.	TRBJ2-3	TRBV14	.	TGTGCCAGCAGCCAGGGTTATGTGGTGACAGATACGCAGTATTTT	CASSQGYVVTDTQYF
.	TRBJ1-1	TRBV12-3/TRBV12-4	.	TGTGCCAGCAGTTTCAGACAGATCTCACATTCCCGACCGAACACTGAAGCTTTCTTT	CASSFRQISHSRPNTEAFF
.	TRBJ2-1	TRBV5-1	TRBD1	TGCGCCAGCAGCAGGGGGCTTGAGAAAAATGAGCAGTTCTTC	CASSRGLEKNEQFF
many	TRBJ2-5	TRBV29-1	.	TGCAGCGCGACGAGGGTTGAAGAGACCCAGTACTTC	CSATRVEETQYF
few	TRBJ2-3	TRBV20-1	TRBD2	TGCAGTGCTCCTTCTGCGGCTAGCGGGAGAACAGATACGCAGTATTTT	CSAPSAASGRTDTQYF
.	TRBJ2-1	TRBV5-1	TRBD1	TGCGCCAGCAGCTTGGCAAGGGGGCGGGATGAGCAGTTCTTC	CASSLARGRDEQFF
.	TRBJ2-4	TRBV7-2	.	TGTGCCAGCAGCTTTGGGGATATAGCCAAAAACATTCAGTACTTC	CASSFGDIAKNIQYF
few	TRBJ2-5	TRBV5-6	TRBD2	TGTGCCAGCAGCTTTGATGTGGGCCGGGTAGCGGGACAGACCCAGTACTTC	CASSFDVGRVAGQTQYF
few	TRBJ2-1	TRBV5-6	.	TGTGCCAGCAGCCCGGACTGGAGAGGTGTTAGCTCCTACAATGAGCAGTTCTTC	CASSPDWRGVSSYNEQFF
once	TRBJ2-1	TRBV7-2	.	TGTGCCAGCAGCACCCAGCCGAGCTCCTACAATGAGCAGTTCTTC	CASSTQPSSYNEQFF
few	TRBJ2-6	TRBV6-2/TRBV6-3	.	TGTGCCAGCAGTCGGGGTTCTGGGGCCAACGTCCTGACTTTC	CASSRGSGANVLTF
few	TRBJ2-1	TRBV3-1	TRBD2	TGTGCCAGCAGCCACGACGGGAGGGCCGTTTTTAGTGAGCAGTTCTTC	CASSHDGRAVFSEQFF
.	TRBJ2-1	TRBV15	.	TGTGCCACCAGCAGAGACGTCGGAAAAGGGGGTGAGCAGTTCTTC	CATSRDVGKGGEQFF
.	TRBJ2-5	TRBV20-1	.	TGCAGTGCCCCGTTCCCCCGGGGGCCAGGAGAGACCCAGTACTTC	CSAPFPRGPGETQYF
.	TRBJ2-2	TRBV24-1	.	TGTGCCACCGAGGGCACCGGGGAGCTGTTTTTT	CATEGTGELFF
once	TRBJ2-5	TRBV11-2	TRBD2	TGTGCCAGCAGCTTGGGACTAGCGGGAGGTGTGGAGACCCAGTACTTC	CASSLGLAGGVETQYF
few	TRBJ2-6	TRBV4-3	.	TGCGCCAGCAGCCAAGTGGTGCTGGCTAGTTATGGCTCTGGGGCCAACGTCCTGACTTTC	CASSQVVLASYGSGANVLTF
few	TRBJ1-1	TRBV7-2	.	TGTGCCAGCAGCTTATTGGCGGGGATGAACACTGAAGCTTTCTTT	CASSLLAGMNTEAFF
.	TRBJ2-3	TRBV7-9	.	TGTGCCAGCAGTCAGGCCACAGATACGCAGTATTTT	CASSQATDTQYF
.	TRBJ1-5	TRBV6-1	.	TGTGCCACACGTTCCGGTGCGGAGAATCAGCCCCAGCATTTT	CATRSGAENQPQHF
.	TRBJ2-1	TRBV12-3/TRBV12-4	TRBD2	TGTGCCAGCAGTTCCCGGACTAGCGGGGGTTGGGAGCAGTTCTTC	CASSSRTSGGWEQFF
.	TRBJ1-6	TRBV4-2	.	TGTGCCAGCAGGCCGCTAGGGGCTAATTCACCCCTCCACTTT	CASRPLGANSPLHF
few	TRBJ1-2	TRBV20-1	.	TGCAGTGCCAGTTCTTCGGCCGAAAGGGGCTATGGCTACACCTTC	CSASSSAERGYGYTF
.	TRBJ2-3	TRBV4-3	TRBD2	TGCGCCAGCAGCCAAGCTAGCGGGAGAGCAGATACGCAGTATTTT	CASSQASGRADTQYF
.	TRBJ2-7	TRBV18	.	TGTGCCAGCTCACCACCGAGGGCATCGTCCTACGAGCAGTACTTC	CASSPPRASSYEQYF
few	TRBJ2-5	TRBV5-1	.	TGCGCCAGCAGCCTCCGGATTGGGGAGACCCAGTACTTC	CASSLRIGETQYF
.	TRBJ1-2	TRBV5-1	TRBD1	TGCGCCAGCAGCTTGGGGGACAGCCAGCCCTATGGCTACACCTTC	CASSLGDSQPYGYTF
.	TRBJ1-2	TRBV11-2	.	TGTGCCAGCAGCTCCGCCAGGCACCCCGGCTACACCTTC	CASSSARHPGYTF
.	TRBJ1-2	TRBV20-1	.	TGCAGTGCTAGCCACTATGGCTACACCTTC	CSASHYGYTF
.	TRBJ2-1	TRBV7-6	.	TGTGCCAGCAGCTCCCGAGGGACGGCGAGCTCCTACAATGAGCAGTTCTTC	CASSSRGTASSYNEQFF
.	TRBJ2-4	TRBV6-2/TRBV6-3	.	TGTGCCAGCAGTTACGGGGGGATAGCCAAAAACATTCAGTACTTC	CASSYGGIAKNIQYF
few	TRBJ2-1	TRBV7-9	TRBD2	TGTGCCAGCAGCTTATGGCGGGAGCCTCGCAAGGAGCAGTTCTTC	CASSLWREPRKEQFF
.	TRBJ1-2	TRBV7-9	TRBD1	TGTGCCAGCAGTGCCCCAGGGGGCGCATCGGCCACTTATGGCTACACCTTC	CASSAPGGASATYGYTF
.	TRBJ2-5	TRBV7-9	.	TGTGCCAGCAGCTTATATCCTGGGGAGACCCAGTACTTC	CASSLYPGETQYF
few	TRBJ2-1	TRBV12-3/TRBV12-4	TRBD2	TGTGCCAGCAGGACTAGCGGGAGGGGCAGTGAGCAGTTCTTC	CASRTSGRGSEQFF
.	TRBJ2-3	TRBV14	.	TGTGCCAGCAGCCAGACAGGCGGACAGCGGACAGATACGCAGTATTTT	CASSQTGGQRTDTQYF
few	TRBJ2-4	TRBV11-1	.	TGTGCCAGCAGCCCCCGCTGGCGGGTTGGCATTCAGTACTTC	CASSPRWRVGIQYF
many	TRBJ2-3	TRBV24-1	.	TGTGCCACCAGTGACCCTCGGTCAGGCGACACAGATACGCAGTATTTT	CATSDPRSGDTDTQYF